This T cell receptor beta chain is drawn from a study of post-analysis software for immune sequencing data (dated by TCRdb to the mid-2010s). Context from the whole study: Relapsing-remitting, secondary progressive and progressive-relapsing multiple sclerosis were recorded as disease courses, and subtype annotation was lacking for some patients. The patient repertoires were compared against more than 10 previously published healthy control repertoires obtained from donors aged about 6 to 26 years. A subset of samples was prepared in parallel using single-end sample barcoding, then pooled and co-amplified after Illumina adapter ligation. Broader findings and caveats from the paper: When samples were clustered directly using the F measure, samples prepared in the same batch co-clustered strongly, which prompted a batch-effect correction. The multiple sclerosis patient group was slightly younger than the control group. Patients showed significantly higher frequencies than controls for roughly 5 TRBV segments, among them TRBV5-6, TRBV5-1 and TRBV20-1. Multiple sclerosis patients had significantly lower normalized Chao1 diversity than controls, a result that suggests substantial peripheral T-cell clonal expansion.

Library preparation was by PCR. The instrument was an Illumina HiSeq 2500. Unique molecular identifiers were incorporated into TCR beta cDNA libraries to reduce PCR and sequencing biases. Every 1 to 10 million input T cells yielded approximately 500,000 cDNA molecules, meaning each molecule approximated one T cell. The same protocol used for the earlier healthy control dataset was applied to prepare and sequence the patient libraries. Within a given batch, samples were prepared together, multiplexed and sequenced on the same HiSeq lane. In the original analysis: Raw barcoded reads were processed with MIGEC, discarding single-read molecular identifier groups before consensus assembly and CDR3 extraction. Clonotype tables were post-analysed with VDJtools, and diversity was normalized by down-sampling all datasets to the smallest sample size. To correct batch-related cross-sample contamination, repertoire overlap clustering matched CDR3 amino acid sequences but not nucleotide sequences. In-frame beta chains were kept once TCRdb had trimmed the public reads at Q25 with fastp and called clones with MiXCR. Each entry merges the rows of one CDR3 protein and shows their most common DNA and genes. The V and J calls follow TCRdb's processing rather than the paper's. The sample table contains about 810,000 distinct CDR3 sequences; only one count was recorded for about 53% of them. The ten largest clones take up around 4.5% of the sample.

From the germline V gene, CDR1 is MGHRA and CDR2 is YSYEKL. Trimming takes 1 base from V and 8 bases from J, and the germline ends sit 2 bases apart. CDR3 length: 11 amino acids, cysteine to phenylalanine. The read is trimmed to its CDR3 DNA, 33 bases read in frame from base 1. TCR beta repertoires were profiled from peripheral blood of over 10 young patients with multiple sclerosis to demonstrate the VDJtools post-analysis software. Multiple sclerosis patients were children and adolescents aged about 6 to 16 years. This clonotype was counted a few times. Its antigen is still unknown. Base-call qualities are not available, and no considerably larger clone is one nucleotide away.

Recombination connected TRBV4-1 to TRBJ1-4, with the D gene not confidently named. Sequencing input: blood. The receptor was isolated from a girl aged 10-17 years with multiple sclerosis. The CDR3: CASSQGEKLFF. The nucleotides are TGCGCCAGCAGCCAAGGGGAAAAACTGTTTTTT.